This T cell receptor (beta chain) was recovered during a study of beta chain features in type 1 diabetes. Investigators reverse transcribed all isolated RNA, so they sequenced expressed TCRB transcripts. The repertoire was sequenced with immunoSEQ multiplex PCR; TCRdb's copy has only in-frame clones and lacks some. Of 200,000 to 250,000 clones in the sample, 27% were seen once. V trimming: 6 bases; J trimming: 4 bases; junction bases outside the gene matches: 8. The CDR3 consists of 14 residues. Looked up from germline, CDR1 is LNHNV and CDR2 is YYDKDF (reference sequence). This TCR came from a young man in good health. The sequencing sample was made of central memory CD4+ T cells from blood. This chain uses TRBV15 with TRBJ1-1; TRBD1 aligns across 7 bases. Written as DNA, the CDR3 is TGTGCCACCAGAGACTCAGGGGGGGGCACTGAAGCTTTCTTT. This codes for CATRDSGGGTEAFF.